This T cell receptor beta chain came from a study of T cells in Graves' hyperthyroidism and ophthalmopathy. Findings and limits, study-wide: In simple terms, a model built on 13 V-J features told ophthalmopathy apart from stable hyperthyroidism. The model made its ophthalmopathy prediction, and onset followed a median around 6.5 months later.

For this clonotype: Its antigen remains unknown.

The source material, RNA transcripts, was used to amplify TCR beta CDR3 regions. The HTBI set primed first-round TCR CDR3 RT-PCR. A single record per CDR3 protein comes from TCRdb applying MiXCR to the multiplex PCR reads. Of a few hundred thousand distinct CDR3 sequences in the sample, approximately 13% were seen once. The CDR3 is 15 residues long. CDR1 and CDR2 from the germline V gene are SEHNR and FQNEAQ (reference sequence). The J segment lost 5 bases and the V segment lost 0 bases, leaving 5 bases of the junction unmatched. The chain joins TRBV7-9 to TRBJ2-7; 9 positions match TRBD2. The receptor's source is a woman in her thirties or forties with Graves' ophthalmopathy. Sequenced sample: blood. CDR3 protein: CASSLARLAADEQYF. The CDR3 DNA reads as TGTGCCAGCAGCTTAGCCAGACTAGCGGCGGACGAGCAGTACTTC.